The rows below give T cell receptor beta chains drawn from one sample of a study of cytomegalovirus exposure and HLA in healthy donors. Profiled with immunoSEQ multiplex PCR; TCRdb holds only in-frame clones, not every one. Of under 250,000 clones listed, about 86% are singletons. Sequencing used PBMCs. The receptors were sampled from a woman aged 55-70 years in good health and CMV-seropositive. Both conserved end residues are part of each CDR3. A D gene is named only where the DNA matches it firmly. Part of the rows lack a size; the others show once, few, many or a class for expanded clones.

13	.	TRBD1	TRBJ2-5	TRBV5-1	TGCGCCAGCAGCTTGACAGGGGGGGAGACCCAGTACTTC	CASSLTGGETQYF
18	.	TRBD2	TRBJ2-1	TRBV14	TGTGCCAGCAGCCAATTCTACTCAACTAGCGGGAGAGAAGGTGAGCAGTTCTTC	CASSQFYSTSGREGEQFF
21	few	TRBD2	TRBJ2-1	TRBV15	TGTGCCACCAGCAGAGAGAGGAGGACTAGCGGGAGGGCCCTCACCTACAATGAGCAGTTCTTC	CATSRERRTSGRALTYNEQFF
13	.	TRBD1	TRBJ1-2	TRBV7-3	TGTGCCAGCAGCATCGACAGGGCGAGTGGCTACACCTTC	CASSIDRASGYTF
17	.	TRBD1	TRBJ2-2	TRBV4-1	TGCGCCAGCAGCCAATATGGGACAGGGTGGAACACCGGGGAGCTGTTTTTT	CASSQYGTGWNTGELFF
12	.	.	TRBJ2-7	TRBV25-1	TGTGCCAGCAGTGAACTGGGCGTCGAGCAGTACTTC	CASSELGVEQYF
12	.	.	TRBJ2-5	TRBV5-1	TGCGCCAGCATCGGAGGGCAAGAGACCCAGTACTTC	CASIGGQETQYF
15	once	.	TRBJ1-1	TRBV6-5	TGTGCCAGCAGTTACTCTTTTAGAGCTAACACTGAAGCTTTCTTT	CASSYSFRANTEAFF
18	.	TRBD2	TRBJ2-1	TRBV4-1	TGCGCCAGCAGCCAAGAGCTGGTCATGCGGGAGAACTACAATGAGCAGTTCTTC	CASSQELVMRENYNEQFF
13	.	.	TRBJ2-5	TRBV2	TGTGCCAGCAGGGACCCGGGGAGAGAGACCCAGTACTTC	CASRDPGRETQYF
16	.	TRBD2	TRBJ2-1	TRBV7-9	TGTGCCAGCAGCTTAGGAGGGACTAGTACCCTCAATGAGCAGTTCTTC	CASSLGGTSTLNEQFF
15	.	.	TRBJ2-2	TRBV7-9	TGTGCCAGCAGCTTAAAGGTGGAGCCCGGCGGGGAGCTGTTTTTT	CASSLKVEPGGELFF
13	.	.	TRBJ2-5	TRBV7-3	TGTGCCAGCAGCCGAGCCCTCCGGGAGACCCAGTACTTC	CASSRALRETQYF
13	once	TRBD1	TRBJ1-1	TRBV5-4	TGTGCCAGCAGCGACAGGGGGAACACTGAAGCTTTCTTT	CASSDRGNTEAFF
16	.	TRBD2	TRBJ2-1	TRBV27	TGTGCCAGCAGTTCTAGGACTAGCGGGAGAACCCATGAGCAGTTCTTC	CASSSRTSGRTHEQFF
15	once	TRBD1	TRBJ2-1	TRBV5-5	TGTGCCAGCAGCCATCGACAGGGTGGGTACAATGAGCAGTTCTTC	CASSHRQGGYNEQFF
15	.	TRBD2	TRBJ2-2	TRBV27	TGTGCCAGCAGCCTAAGGACTAGCGGCGTCGGGGAGCTGTTTTTT	CASSLRTSGVGELFF
17	.	.	TRBJ2-2	TRBV30	TGTGCCTGGAGTGTACAAGGGGGAGCAGCGAACACCGGGGAGCTGTTTTTT	CAWSVQGGAANTGELFF
18	.	.	TRBJ1-1	TRBV5-1	TGCGCCAGCAGCGCCACCGGGACACCGTTGCGGATGAACACTGAAGCTTTCTTT	CASSATGTPLRMNTEAFF
14	.	TRBD1	TRBJ2-7	TRBV5-1	TGCGCCAGCAGCCCCCGGGACAGGGTCTACGAGCAGTACTTC	CASSPRDRVYEQYF
15	.	.	TRBJ2-6	TRBV5-1	TGCGCCAGCAGCTGGCAGGGATCTGGGGCCAACGTCCTGACTTTC	CASSWQGSGANVLTF
13	.	TRBD1	TRBJ2-5	TRBV7-9	TGTGCCAGCAGCGGGGGACAGGGAGAGACCCAGTACTTC	CASSGGQGETQYF
15	.	TRBD1	TRBJ1-2	TRBV7-6	TGTGCCAGCAGCTTACGAAGGGACAGTGACTATGGCTACACCTTC	CASSLRRDSDYGYTF
13	.	.	TRBJ1-2	TRBV28	TGTGCCAGCAGTTTATCCCCAGTTTATGGCTACACCTTC	CASSLSPVYGYTF
15	.	TRBD1	TRBJ1-4	TRBV30	TGTGCCTGGAGTGTCCTAACAGGGGGCGGTGAAAAACTGTTTTTT	CAWSVLTGGGEKLFF
15	.	.	TRBJ2-3	TRBV27	TGTGCCAGCAGTTTATCACTAAGGAAGGCAGATACGCAGTATTTT	CASSLSLRKADTQYF
15	.	TRBD2	TRBJ2-5	TRBV11-2	TGTGCCAGCAGCTTACTGCTAGCGGACCAAGAGACCCAGTACTTC	CASSLLLADQETQYF
15	.	TRBD1	TRBJ1-4	TRBV2	TGTGCCAGCAGCGTACCGGGACAGCAGAATGAAAAACTGTTTTTT	CASSVPGQQNEKLFF
16	once	TRBD2	TRBJ2-4	TRBV19	TGTGCCAGTACCCCGGGACTAGCTGTTATTGGGGACATTCAGTACTTC	CASTPGLAVIGDIQYF
15	.	.	TRBJ1-2	TRBV2	TGTGCCAGCAGTGATCGAGAGGGGAGGGTTACGGGGTACACCTTC	CASSDREGRVTGYTF
14	.	.	TRBJ1-1	TRBV27	TGTGCCAGCAGTTTACCGGGTTCGTCGACTGAAGCTTTCTTT	CASSLPGSSTEAFF
14	.	.	TRBJ1-2	TRBV6-5	TGTGCCAGCAGTTACTCCCACAGGGACTATGGCTACACCTTC	CASSYSHRDYGYTF
14	.	TRBD1	TRBJ1-2	TRBV28	TGTGCCAGCAGTTTAGACGGGACAGCCTATGGCTACACCTTC	CASSLDGTAYGYTF
15	few	.	TRBJ1-4	TRBV28	TGTGCCAGCAGGCCAGGGGATCAGGCTAATGAAAAACTGTTTTTT	CASRPGDQANEKLFF
12	few	.	TRBJ2-7	TRBV7-9	TGTGCCAGCAGCTCAGGACTCTACGAGCAGTACTTC	CASSSGLYEQYF
16	few	TRBD1	TRBJ1-1	TRBV4-1	TGCGCCAGCAGCCAACCTCTAAGGACAGGCAACACTGAAGCTTTCTTT	CASSQPLRTGNTEAFF
13	few	.	TRBJ1-2	TRBV29-1	TGCAGCGTTGCTGGGGGGGGTAACTATGGCTACACCTTC	CSVAGGGNYGYTF
15	once	TRBD2	TRBJ2-1	TRBV9	TGTGCCAGCAGCATCCGGGACTATGTAGACAATGAGCAGTTCTTC	CASSIRDYVDNEQFF
14	.	.	TRBJ1-4	TRBV18	TGTGCCAGCTCACCAAGGGGCAATAATGAAAAACTGTTTTTT	CASSPRGNNEKLFF
12	.	.	TRBJ2-3	TRBV6-6	TGTGCCAGCACTACCACCACAGATACGCAGTATTTT	CASTTTTDTQYF
13	.	.	TRBJ2-7	TRBV15	TGTGCCACCAGCAGAGTTAGCGCCTACGAGCAGTACTTC	CATSRVSAYEQYF
15	.	TRBD1	TRBJ2-1	TRBV10-3	TGTGCCATCAGCCCTGACAGGGGAAGGTCAAATGAGCAGTTCTTC	CAISPDRGRSNEQFF
14	.	TRBD2	TRBJ2-2	TRBV6-1	TGTGCCAGCAGCTCAGCGGGAGTTACCGGGGAGCTGTTTTTT	CASSSAGVTGELFF
15	once	TRBD1	TRBJ1-1	TRBV18	TGTGCCAGCTCCCAGATGACAGGGGGTAGCACTGAAGCTTTCTTT	CASSQMTGGSTEAFF
14	few	.	TRBJ2-3	TRBV4-1	TGCGCCAGCAGCCGGCTCCACTTAGCGCATACGCAGTATTTT	CASSRLHLAHTQYF
15	few	TRBD2	TRBJ2-7	TRBV6-5	TGTGCCAGCGGGGGAGTTGCGGGGGGATCCTACGAGCAGTACTTC	CASGGVAGGSYEQYF
13	once	.	TRBJ1-1	TRBV10-3	TGTGCCATCAGTGAGACAGAGAACACTGAAGCTTTCTTT	CAISETENTEAFF
16	few	TRBD1	TRBJ2-6	TRBV29-1	TGCAGCGTGGGACAGACAAACCCTTCTGGGGCCAACGTCCTGACTTTC	CSVGQTNPSGANVLTF
14	.	.	TRBJ2-5	TRBV9	TGTGCCAGCAGCGTAGGACGACAGCAAGAGACCCAGTACTTC	CASSVGRQQETQYF
15	few	.	TRBJ1-1	TRBV6-5	TGTGCCAGCAGTTACTCCGGGGTTATGAACACTGAAGCTTTCTTT	CASSYSGVMNTEAFF
14	once	TRBD1	TRBJ2-2	TRBV5-1	TGCGCCGGCAGGTGGGACAGGGTCACCGGGGAGCTGTTTTTT	CAGRWDRVTGELFF
15	.	.	TRBJ1-2	TRBV10-3	TGTGCCATCAGTGAGTCAGGGGGGGCGAACTATGGCTACACCTTC	CAISESGGANYGYTF
15	.	TRBD2	TRBJ2-1	TRBV2	TGTGCCAGGGAACTAGCGGGAGGGCCGCACAATGAGCAGTTCTTC	CARELAGGPHNEQFF
15	.	.	TRBJ1-4	TRBV5-1	TGCGCCAGCAGCTTGAAGCGGGCCACTAATGAAAAACTGTTTTTT	CASSLKRATNEKLFF
13	.	TRBD1	TRBJ2-5	TRBV29-1	TGCAGCGTTGTAGACAGGGGACAAGAGACCCAGTACTTC	CSVVDRGQETQYF